These 13 T cell receptor beta chains originate from one sample sequenced in a study of response to subunit inactivated influenza vaccine. TCRdb reprocessed the RT-PCR reads via MiXCR and lists one record per CDR3 protein. The sample consists of fewer than 350,000 distinct CDR3 sequences, 20% to 25% of them appearing once. The specimen comprised PBMCs from blood, sampled approximately 20 months after vaccination. These receptors were taken from a man between 50 and 70 years old who received an inactivated influenza vaccine.

The chain is built from TRBV9 and TRBJ2-7; D uncertain. This CDR3 has 16 residues. Germline CDR1 reads SGDLS; CDR2 reads YYNGEE. The germline V and J ends were trimmed by 3 bases and 2 bases, with 18 bases remaining between them. CDR3 protein: CASSGMRHRPTYEQYF. As DNA, the CDR3 is TGTGCCAGCAGCGGAATGAGACATCGACCTACCTACGAGCAGTACTTC.

The chain uses TRBV28 and TRBJ1-4; maybe TRBD1 (6 bases). The germline V gene has CDR1 MDHEN and CDR2 SYDVKM. The ends were cut back, 2 bases at V and 0 bases at J, with 10 bases in the middle. CDR3 length: 16 residues. CDR3 DNA: TGTGCCAGCAGTTTACCAGGGGTTGCAACTAATGAAAAACTGTTTTTT. This gives the protein CASSLPGVATNEKLFF.

The V and J genes are TRBV6-6 and TRBJ1-5; D gene ambiguous. There are 11 residues in the CDR3. Germline V lookup: CDR1 MNHNY, CDR2 SVGAGI (reference sequence). The V end lost 6 bases, the J end lost 5 bases, and 5 bases lay between the germline ends. The CDR3 coding sequence is TGTGCCAGCAGCACAGATCAGCCCCAGCATTTT. It translates to CASSTDQPQHF.

This clonotype was detected many times. This chain links TRBV2 with TRBJ2-1, with unresolved D. Trimming left V 9 bases short and J 0 bases short, with 9 bases between. Germline CDR1 reads SNHLY; CDR2 reads FYNNEI. This CDR3 comprises 13 residues. Written as DNA, the CDR3 is TGTGCCAGGACGGATAGCTCCTACAATGAGCAGTTCTTC. Translating gives CARTDSSYNEQFF. Using reference TRBV2 and TRBJ2-1 for the parts outside the CDR3, the full variable domain is EPEVTQTPSHQVTQMGQEVILRCVPISNHLYFYWYRQILGQKVEFLVSFYNNEISEKSEIFDDQFSVERPDGSNFTLKIRSTKLEDSAMYFCARTDSSYNEQFFGPGTRLTVL.

This clonotype was seen a handful of times. This chain joins TRBV4-1 and TRBJ1-2, with D maybe TRBD1 (5 bases). The germline gives CDR1 MGHRA, CDR2 YSYEKL. The CDR3 is 15 amino acids. Trimming stripped 2 bases from V and 4 bases from J, with 14 bases between. The CDR3 sequence is CASSQPGRRIYGYTF. CDR3 bases: TGCGCCAGCAGCCAACCGGGACGCCGGATCTATGGCTACACCTTC.

This clonotype has more than one count but fewer than ten. The rearrangement uses TRBV5-1 and TRBJ1-6; 9 bases map to TRBD1. This CDR3 has 17 amino acids. The junction had 4 bases not matched to a gene; V was cut back by 1 base and J by 2 bases. The V gene's germline CDR1 is SGHRS and CDR2 YFSETQ. The CDR3 loop is CASSLRTGEPYNSPLHF. The CDR3 bases are TGCGCCAGCAGCTTGCGGACAGGGGAGCCCTATAATTCACCCCTCCACTTT.

On this clonotype: The missing conserved phenylalanine or tryptophan at the end of this CDR3 makes a read error likely. This chain uses TRBV7-3 with TRBJ1-1; D unresolved. This CDR3 has 13 residues. Germline-derived CDR1 and CDR2 are SGHTA and FQGTGA. Trimming shortened V by 2 bases and J by 0 bases, and 4 bases separated the two germline ends. CDR3 sequence: CASSLDLNTEAFC. The CDR3 region has the DNA TGTGCCAGCAGCTTAGACCTGAACACTGAAGCTTTCTGT.

This clonotype appeared many times. The rearrangement uses TRBV6-1 and TRBJ2-5; 12 bases are a match to TRBD2. CDR3 length: 18 residues. Trimming took 5 bases from V and 5 from J; bases not matched to a gene: 15. CDR1 and CDR2 (germline): MNHNS, SASEGT. CDR3 sequence reads: CASSPVMTSGSLGETQYF. The CDR3 coding sequence is TGTGCCAGCAGTCCCGTGATGACTAGCGGGAGTTTAGGGGAGACCCAGTACTTC.

This clonotype was picked up a small number of times. The V gene is TRBV28, the J gene TRBJ1-1; perhaps TRBD1 as D (5 bases). This CDR3 comprises 14 residues. V was cut by 3 bases and J by 1 base, with 9 bases left in between. Looked up from germline, CDR1 is MDHEN and CDR2 is SYDVKM. The CDR3 region has the DNA TGTGCCAGCAGTTTGGGGACCAGGAACACTGAAGCTTTCTTT. Protein product: CASSLGTRNTEAFF.

The genes are TRBV7-3 and TRBJ1-6; D gene uncertain. V was trimmed by 2 bases and J by 7 bases, leaving 12 bases between them. The CDR3 runs to 15 residues. In germline, CDR1 is SGHTA, CDR2 FQGTGA. DNA of the CDR3: TGTGCCAGCAGCTTAGGGAGCCTCGGGAATTCACCCCTCCACTTT. Translating it yields CASSLGSLGNSPLHF.

This clonotype was counted between two and nine times. The chain employs TRBV7-9 and TRBJ1-5; no definite D call. V was cut by 2 bases and J by 5 bases, with 7 bases left in between. This CDR3 has 13 residues. CDR1 is SEHNR and CDR2 is FQNEAQ in the germline V gene (reference sequence). The CDR3 nucleotides are TGTGCCAGCAGCTTATATCAGGATCAGCCCCAGCATTTT. Residues: CASSLYQDQPQHF.

This clonotype showed up many times. The chain is built from TRBV7-9 and TRBJ2-7; no clear D. CDR1 SEHNR and CDR2 FQNEAQ come from the germline V gene (reference sequence). The CDR3 is 12 amino acids. V shed 6 bases and J shed 4 bases, with 10 bases lying between them. For the CDR3, the DNA is TGTGCCAGCAGTTTAAGTGGATACGAGCAGTACTTC. Translating gives CASSLSGYEQYF.

This chain uses TRBV7-9 with TRBJ1-3; D is possibly TRBD1 (5 bases). V lost 1 base and J lost 0, with 10 bases in between. The CDR3 loop spans 16 amino acids. Germline values: CDR1 SEHNR, CDR2 FQNEAQ (reference sequence). The CDR3 spells CASSLEPGISGNTIYF. The CDR3 nucleotides are TGTGCCAGCAGCTTAGAGCCAGGGATCTCTGGAAACACCATATATTTT.